This paragraph covers one T cell receptor (beta chain) sequence. What it recognizes is unknown. This entry comes from a study of T cell clones after liver transplantation. Looking at the study overall: Timepoints were pre-transplant, pre-withdrawal, and after withdrawal was completed or failed.

J gave up 0 bases and V 6 bases, and 9 bases lay outside the gene matches. The CDR3 loop spans 16 amino acids. Germline values: CDR1 MNHNY, CDR2 SVGAGI (reference sequence). The protocol was immunoSEQ multiplex PCR, while the TCRdb copy is restricted to in-frame clones and leaves out a portion. The sample records 75,000 to 95,000 clones, around four fifths being singletons. Findings of the study overall: A larger donor-reactive than third-party decline suggested partial antigen-specific deletion.

Thawed unstimulated PBMCs were FACS-sorted by CD3, CD4 and CD8 into two populations. This specimen was CD4+ T cells from blood, taken less than 50 months after liver transplant. The sequence was obtained from a human patient who received a liver transplant. The graft donor may have given rise to some T cells. This rearrangement joins TRBV6-6 to TRBJ1-1, with TRBD1 matching over 8 bases. Here the CDR3 reads CASSSPDRGLNTEAFF. CDR3 in DNA: TGTGCCAGCAGCTCTCCCGACAGGGGACTGAACACTGAAGCTTTCTTT.